The next 5 T cell receptor beta chains were all read from a single sample in a study of a mutant IDH1 vaccine in newly diagnosed glioma. The time point is: week 35, safety follow-up. In the vaccine, a single dose held 300 ug of the mutant IDH1 20-mer peptide, along with topical imiquimod. For these receptors, no antigen is known. Clones were read by immunoSEQ multiplex PCR, and TCRdb kept only the in-frame ones, dropping some. The sample yields around 41,000 clones, 80% to 90% seen once. The sample here was PBMCs, taken from a glioma patient whose treatment included an IDH1 peptide vaccine. The origin of the receptors is a man aged 40-49 years with glioma.

The gene calls are TRBV18 and TRBJ2-7; D unclear. The V gene's germline CDR1 is KGHSH and CDR2 LQKENI. The CDR3 spans 12 residues. Trimming took 6 bases from V and 2 from J, leaving 8 bases between them. CDR3 coding DNA: TGTGCCAGCTCCCGCAGCGCCTACGAGCAGTACTTC. This gives the protein CASSRSAYEQYF.

This clone was seen once. The rearrangement joins TRBV7-2 to TRBJ2-5; 7 nucleotides match TRBD1. The germline gives CDR1 SGHTA, CDR2 FQGNSA. With V trimmed by 5 bases and J by 2 bases, 5 bases remained unmatched. This CDR3 spans 14 amino acids. The CDR3, as DNA: TGTGCCAGCAGCCCCCGGGGACAGCAAGAGACCCAGTACTTC. Protein: CASSPRGQQETQYF.

V usage is TRBV18 and J usage is TRBJ1-5, with D unclear. V gave up 4 bases and J gave up 5 bases, with 12 bases separating them. CDR1 is KGHSH and CDR2 is LQKENI in the germline V gene. The CDR3 has 14 amino acids. CDR3 region: CASSLNPSYQPQHF. DNA of the CDR3: TGTGCCAGCTCACTGAACCCATCGTATCAGCCCCAGCATTTT.

This sequence joins TRBV7-2 and TRBJ1-5; 9 nucleotides match TRBD1. Germline V gene lookup returns CDR1 SGHTA and CDR2 FQGNSA. V was clipped by 4 bases and J by 3 bases; unmatched bases: 1. The CDR3 is 14 amino acids. The CDR3 region is CASSWTGANQPQHF. The CDR3 bases are TGTGCCAGCAGCTGGACAGGGGCCAATCAGCCCCAGCATTTT.

The V gene is TRBV6-6, the J gene TRBJ2-7; 7 positions agree with TRBD1. The CDR3 runs 13 residues. V dropped 7 bases and J dropped 5; count of bases not matched to a gene: 8. Germline CDR1 MNHNY, CDR2 SVGAGI (reference sequence). The CDR3 loop is CASNDDRVHEQYF. The CDR3 DNA follows: TGTGCCAGCAATGACGACAGGGTTCACGAGCAGTACTTC.